Described below is a single T cell receptor (beta chain) sequence and its context. This clonotype occurred many times. Its antigen remains unidentified. No base-level quality is on record; no much larger clone is a single base apart. The sample belongs to a study of identical twins (dated by TCRdb to the mid-2010s). Regarding the research as a whole: To test whether fetal clonotypes persist, this study deep-sequenced TCR alpha and beta repertoires from monozygotic twins, from unrelated adults of various ages, and from cord blood. To rule out contamination, replicate twin experiments were performed at different times with different library preparation protocols. The investigation overall reported the following: In beta out-of-frame sequences, excess twin sharing was weaker, because having fewer shared sequences lowered the signal-to-noise ratio. Abundant cord blood beta clonotypes had fewer insertions, young adult naive repertoires showed a similar but weaker trend, and memory repertoires showed no such trend. Because the same donors could not be followed over many years, the conclusions depended on cross-sectional statistical analysis. Compared with coincidental sharing between unrelated individuals, an excess of low generation-probability sequences was observed among out-of-frame TCR alpha sequences shared between twins. In monozygotic twins, out-of-frame TCR alpha sharing was systematically underestimated by recombination models, although the models agreed with sharing between unrelated individuals. Zero-insertion analyses could be partly confounded by invariant T cells such as MAIT and iNKT, though diverse VJ usage argued against such confounding for most clonotypes.

From V the trimming removes 3 bases and from J it removes 4 bases, while the gene matches leave 11 bases of the junction unaccounted for. From cysteine to phenylalanine, the CDR3 is 16 amino acids long. Here the CDR3 DNA is all that survives: 48 bases in frame from base 1. Based on the germline V gene, the CDR1 and CDR2 sequences are MGHRA and YSYEKL. Preparation of the library involved 5' RACE. Sequencing used an Illumina HiSeq 2000. Template switching introduced a universal primer binding site; the final cDNA contained a unique molecular identifier, enabling accurate counting of TCR cDNA molecules. First-strand cDNA for TCR alpha and beta chains was synthesized from specific primers in the conserved constant-segment region. To control for contamination, every cDNA library was double barcoded, receiving both a SMART-Mk sample barcode and Illumina barcodes. TruSeq adapter sequences along with Illumina sample barcodes were introduced in two successive PCR steps. The TCR alpha and beta cDNA libraries were sequenced on the Illumina HiSeq platform using custom primers. In the source study's methods: Raw reads were processed with MiGEC to extract unique molecular identifiers, and MiXCR was used to determine CDR3 positions. Recombination models were inferred per individual with the repgenHMM and IGoR tools using an EM algorithm. The tcR package in R was used for shared clonotype analysis, with sharing normalized by the product of cloneset sizes. To study raw recombination without the effects of thymic and clonal selection, out-of-frame nonproductive sequences were analyzed. TCRdb reanalyzed the raw reads on its own, using fastp at Q25 for trimming and MiXCR for clone calling, and kept in-frame beta chains. Entries are consolidated by CDR3 protein sequence, retaining the most common genes and DNA. What appears here as the V and J calls and clone size reflects TCRdb's work, not the paper's. This sample has roughly 350,000 distinct CDR3 sequences in its table, and roughly 9% of those were observed once. 8% to 9.5% of the sample is held by the ten biggest clonotypes.

Every donor in the study was a healthy Caucasian. The researchers also sequenced three unrelated adults who were not twins: a male aged 18 to 29, a male aged 50 to 60, and a female aged 50 to 60. Using Miltenyi CD45RO+ enrichment and human naive T-cell isolation kits, memory (CD45RO+) and naive T cells were isolated from PBMC. This receptor was taken from a woman aged 45-65 years in good health. Sequencing was done on a sample of naive T cells sorted from blood. Reading the label with the study, this specimen's cell subset or site is: cells isolated with a human naive T-cell isolation kit. The rearrangement combines TRBV4-1 with TRBJ2-7, and 8 bases in between align with TRBD2. The CDR3 loop reads CASSQETSVLLYEQYF. The bases read TGCGCCAGCAGCCAGGAGACTAGCGTGCTCCTTTACGAGCAGTACTTC.